Following are 8 T cell receptor beta chains from one sample sequenced in a study of CD8+ T cells in alopecia areata. Described treatment: oral pan-JAK inhibitor, 5-10 mg twice daily. Reverse transcribed after extraction, RNA yielded cDNA as the sequencing template. Assay: immunoSEQ multiplex PCR; the TCRdb copy retains only in-frame clones and omits some. The sample has some 210,000 clones, around 65% seen once. The specimen was CD4+ T cells sorted from blood, collected between weeks 43 and 45, from a patient treated with tofacitinib. The receptors shown here come from a human donor with alopecia areata.

The rearrangement joins TRBV2 to TRBJ2-3; 10 nucleotides align to TRBD2. Germline V gene sequence: CDR1 SNHLY, CDR2 FYNNEI. J was trimmed by 4 bases and V by 6 bases; bases with no gene match: 10. The CDR3 totals 16 residues. CDR3 DNA sequence: TGTGCCAGCAGCACCCTACTAGCGGGGTCGTCAGATACGCAGTATTTT. Protein: CASSTLLAGSSDTQYF.

This chain joins TRBV5-1 and TRBJ1-6; D is unresolved. V dropped 9 bases and J dropped 6 bases, with 16 bases sitting between them. CDR1 SGHRS and CDR2 YFSETQ come from the germline V gene. This CDR3 has 14 residues. DNA of the CDR3: TGCGCCAACACCCTGAATGTAGGTAATTCACCCCTCCACTTT. Translating gives CANTLNVGNSPLHF. Based on the CDR3 plus reference TRBV5-1 and TRBJ1-6, the full variable domain is KAGVTQTPRYLIKTRGQQVTLSCSPISGHRSVSWYQQTPGQGLQFLFEYFSETQRNKGNFPGRFSGRQFSNSRSEMNVSTLELGDSALYLCANTLNVGNSPLHFGNGTRLTVT.

This chain uses TRBV14 with TRBJ1-1; D is uncertain. CDR3 length: 13 residues. Germline values: CDR1 SGHDN, CDR2 FVKESK. Trimming removed 4 bases at V and 5 bases at J, with 11 bases between. The CDR3 here is CASSPDLVTEAFF. The DNA for the CDR3 is TGTGCCAGCAGCCCCGACTTGGTGACTGAAGCTTTCTTT.

This chain joins TRBV27 and TRBJ1-2; 10 bases agree with TRBD1. This CDR3 has 14 residues. V shed 8 bases, J shed 4 bases, and the junction held 7 bases outside the gene matches. CDR1 and CDR2 (germline): MNHEY, SMNVEV (reference sequence). The CDR3 coding sequence is TGTGCCAGCGGACAGGGGGGGGTTAGCTATGGCTACACCTTC. Its translation is CASGQGGVSYGYTF.

Note on this clone: This same CDR3 is encoded by further DNA sequences in the sample. This chain connects TRBV27 to TRBJ1-2; D gene unclear. The V end was cut by 6 bases, the J end by 2 bases, with 19 bases between. Germline-derived CDR1 and CDR2 are MNHEY and SMNVEV (reference sequence). This CDR3 contains 16 residues. For the CDR3, the DNA is TGTGCCAGCAGACCTAGGAGAGGACTCTCAAACTATGGCTACACCTTC. It is translated as CASRPRRGLSNYGYTF.

The genes are TRBV25-1 and TRBJ2-7; D may be TRBD1 or TRBD2 (6 bases each). Trimming took 2 bases from V and 9 from J, leaving 14 bases between them. The CDR3 extends over 13 amino acids. Germline CDR1 and CDR2: MGHDK and SYGVNS. The CDR3 is CASSETGAGGQYF. The CDR3 DNA reads TGTGCCAGCAGTGAAACGGGGGCCGGGGGGCAGTACTTC.

V is TRBV7-2 and J is TRBJ2-7; D ambiguous. V was clipped by 5 bases and J by 1 base, with 6 bases between them. Germline loops: CDR1 SGHTA, CDR2 FQGNSA. This CDR3 contains 12 residues. The CDR3 protein is CASSPRSYEQYF. The CDR3, as DNA: TGTGCCAGCAGCCCTAGATCCTACGAGCAGTACTTC.

This chain connects TRBV4-3 to TRBJ2-1, with 9 bases matching TRBD1. Germline assignment: CDR1 LGHNA and CDR2 YSLEER. This CDR3 is built from 15 residues. V shed 0 bases, J shed 4 bases, and the junction held 1 base outside the gene matches. CDR3 coding DNA: TGCGCCAGCAGCCAAGAACAGGGGGCGTACAATGAGCAGTTCTTC. Its translation: CASSQEQGAYNEQFF.